These T cell receptor beta chains were read from a single sample in a study of OX40 agonist ivuxolimab in advanced cancers. Generated by immunoSEQ multiplex PCR, the TCRdb table keeps only in-frame clones and is missing some. The sample holds some 76,000 clones; around four fifths are singletons and the top ten take around 2%. The material was CD4+ or CD8+ T cells sorted from blood, obtained in a trial of the OX40 agonist ivuxolimab. All receptors derive from an adult with an advanced solid tumor such as melanoma, head and neck, liver or kidney cancer. Both conserved end residues are part of each CDR3. The D gene is left open where the match is weak. The size of a clone is reported for some rows only, either as once, few or many, or as a class for expanded clones.

d_gene	abundance	v_gene	j_gene	CDR3aa	CDR3nt
NA	NA	TRBV9	TRBJ2-1	CASSVGGESYNEQFF	TGTGCCAGCAGCGTAGGGGGGGAGAGCTACAATGAGCAGTTCTTC
NA	NA	TRBV6-6	TRBJ1-1	CASSYGGSGTRTEAFF	TGTGCCAGCAGTTACGGCGGGTCCGGGACGAGGACTGAAGCTTTCTTT
NA	NA	TRBV10-3	TRBJ2-2	CAISEASVGELFF	TGTGCCATCAGTGAAGCAAGTGTCGGGGAGCTGTTTTTT
TRBD1	NA	TRBV19	TRBJ1-1	CASHRGITEAFF	TGTGCCAGCCACAGGGGGATCACTGAAGCTTTCTTT
NA	NA	TRBV4-1	TRBJ1-2	CASSPHAESNYGYTF	TGCGCCAGCAGCCCTCATGCCGAATCTAACTATGGCTACACCTTC
NA	NA	TRBV18	TRBJ1-3	CASSSDLRSGNTIYF	TGTGCCAGCTCTTCCGACTTAAGGTCTGGAAACACCATATATTTT
NA	NA	TRBV5-1	TRBJ2-2	CASSLADGVEYGELFF	TGCGCCAGCAGCTTGGCCGACGGTGTTGAATACGGGGAGCTGTTTTTT
TRBD1	NA	TRBV28	TRBJ2-1	CASRGQGQDEQFF	TGTGCCAGCCGCGGACAGGGACAAGATGAGCAGTTCTTC
NA	NA	TRBV6-1	TRBJ2-7	CASRLRTVSYEQYF	TGTGCCAGCAGGCTTAGGACGGTCTCCTACGAGCAGTACTTC
NA	once	TRBV15	TRBJ2-7	CATSRVPYEQYF	TGTGCCACCAGCAGAGTTCCCTACGAGCAGTACTTC
TRBD2	NA	TRBV5-4	TRBJ2-2	CASSLALLAGGNTGELFF	TGTGCCAGCAGCTTGGCCCTCCTAGCGGGGGGGAACACCGGGGAGCTGTTTTTT
TRBD2	NA	TRBV4-2	TRBJ2-1	CASSHFLAGGRNEQFF	TGTGCCAGCAGCCACTTCTTAGCGGGAGGGCGTAATGAGCAGTTCTTC
NA	medium-sized	TRBV6-4	TRBJ2-7	CASSGGRDMSSYEQYF	TGTGCCAGCAGTGGAGGTCGGGACATGAGCTCCTACGAGCAGTACTTC
NA	NA	TRBV25-1	TRBJ1-5	CASSARDFSQPQHF	TGTGCCAGCAGTGCCCGGGATTTTTCACAGCCCCAGCATTTT
NA	few	TRBV10-3	TRBJ1-3	CAISLQGSGNTIYF	TGTGCCATCAGCCTACAGGGTTCTGGAAACACCATATATTTT
NA	NA	TRBV27	TRBJ1-3	CASSPYSSGNTIYF	TGTGCCAGCAGTCCCTACAGCTCTGGAAACACCATATATTTT
TRBD1	NA	TRBV7-8	TRBJ1-5	CASSLGQGARQPQHF	TGTGCCAGCAGCTTGGGACAGGGGGCGCGACAGCCCCAGCATTTT
NA	NA	TRBV11-2	TRBJ2-5	CASSFGDQETQYF	TGTGCCAGCAGCTTCGGCGACCAAGAGACCCAGTACTTC
TRBD2	NA	TRBV7-3	TRBJ2-3	CASSSTSGGPQNTQYF	TGTGCCAGCAGTTCGACTAGCGGGGGCCCCCAGAACACGCAGTATTTT
NA	NA	TRBV7-9	TRBJ2-7	CASSLAHRGGTKSYEQYF	TGTGCCAGCAGCTTAGCCCATAGGGGGGGGACGAAATCGTACGAGCAGTACTTC
NA	NA	TRBV5-1	TRBJ2-7	CASSLDHEQYF	TGCGCCAGCAGCTTGGATCACGAGCAGTACTTC
NA	once	TRBV11-2	TRBJ2-3	CASSYFSTLPTDTQYF	TGTGCCAGCAGCTACTTTTCTACCCTACCGACAGATACGCAGTATTTT
TRBD1	NA	TRBV6-1	TRBJ1-2	CAFAGGGYGYTF	TGTGCCTTCGCAGGGGGAGGCTATGGCTACACCTTC
NA	NA	TRBV9	TRBJ1-4	CASSVVEGEKLFF	TGTGCCAGCAGCGTAGTTGAGGGGGAAAAACTGTTTTTT
NA	NA	TRBV25-1	TRBJ1-5	CASSVRRNQPQHF	TGTGCCAGCAGTGTCAGACGCAATCAGCCCCAGCATTTT
NA	NA	TRBV14	TRBJ1-4	CASSQDPKGYRSF	TGTGCCAGCAGCCAAGATCCTAAGGGGTACAGATCGTTT
NA	many	TRBV14	TRBJ1-6	CASSQIRNSPLHF	TGTGCCAGCAGCCAAATTCGCAATTCACCCCTCCACTTT
NA	NA	TRBV5-1	TRBJ2-3	CASSPGDTDTQYF	TGCGCCAGCAGCCCCGGGGACACAGATACGCAGTATTTT
TRBD1	NA	TRBV7-3	TRBJ1-2	CASSLDRDRGRSYGYTF	TGTGCCAGCAGCTTAGACCGGGACAGGGGGCGAAGCTATGGCTACACCTTC
NA	NA	TRBV28	TRBJ2-7	CASSPPGGKRSYEQYF	TGTGCCAGCAGCCCCCCCGGGGGTAAGAGGTCCTACGAGCAGTACTTC
NA	few	TRBV10-3	TRBJ1-5	CAVNQEGNQPQHF	TGTGCCGTCAATCAAGAGGGGAACCAGCCCCAGCATTTT
NA	NA	TRBV28	TRBJ2-6	CASSSGSGANVLTF	TGTGCCAGCAGTTCAGGGTCTGGGGCCAACGTCCTGACTTTC
NA	NA	TRBV30	TRBJ2-1	CAGRMGTKKSYGEQFF	TGTGCCGGGCGCATGGGGACAAAAAAGTCATACGGTGAGCAGTTCTTC
TRBD1	NA	TRBV18	TRBJ1-1	CASSPPTGANTEAFF	TGTGCCAGCTCACCACCGACAGGGGCGAACACTGAAGCTTTCTTT
TRBD1	NA	TRBV6-5	TRBJ1-3	CASRTGTGLNTIYF	TGTGCCAGCAGGACCGGGACAGGGTTGAACACCATATATTTT
NA	NA	TRBV28	TRBJ1-4	CASGMAGSNEKLFF	TGTGCCAGCGGGATGGCGGGGTCAAATGAAAAACTGTTTTTT
TRBD2	NA	TRBV18	TRBJ2-1	CASSSILADDYNEQFF	TGTGCCAGCTCGAGTATCCTAGCGGACGACTACAATGAGCAGTTCTTC
NA	NA	TRBV6-5	TRBJ1-2	CASSRGAGGYTF	TGTGCCAGCAGCCGAGGGGCGGGAGGCTACACCTTC
TRBD1	NA	TRBV14	TRBJ1-6	CASRTGTGNSPLHF	TGTGCCAGCAGAACCGGGACAGGAAATTCACCCCTCCACTTT
NA	NA	TRBV28	TRBJ1-1	CASSLNRRLTEAFF	TGTGCCAGCAGTTTAAACAGGAGGCTCACTGAAGCTTTCTTT
TRBD2	NA	TRBV15	TRBJ2-2	CATSREYGGASNHGELFF	TGTGCCACCAGCAGAGAGTACGGGGGGGCAAGCAACCACGGGGAGCTGTTTTTT
TRBD2	NA	TRBV29-1	TRBJ2-1	CSVAKIGERGEQFF	TGCAGCGTAGCTAAGATAGGGGAGCGGGGTGAGCAGTTCTTC
NA	NA	TRBV19	TRBJ1-3	CASSPRTLTGNTIYF	TGTGCCAGTAGTCCGCGGACACTGACTGGAAACACCATATATTTT
TRBD1	NA	TRBV6-1	TRBJ1-6	CASSSDRGLGSPLHF	TGTGCCAGCAGTTCCGACAGGGGCTTGGGTTCACCCCTCCACTTT
TRBD1	NA	TRBV19	TRBJ1-6	CASSTSRDRGIGNSPLHF	TGTGCCAGTAGTACGTCCCGGGACAGGGGGATTGGCAATTCACCCCTCCACTTT
NA	NA	TRBV5-6	TRBJ1-1	CASSLDTLFTEAFF	TGTGCCAGCAGCTTGGACACTCTATTCACTGAAGCTTTCTTT
NA	NA	TRBV11-2	TRBJ1-4	CASSLTSGWGNEKLFF	TGTGCCAGCAGCTTAACTTCGGGGTGGGGTAATGAAAAACTGTTTTTT
NA	NA	TRBV28	TRBJ2-7	CASSLLDGEQYF	TGTGCCAGCAGTTTACTGGACGGAGAGCAGTACTTC
TRBD1	NA	TRBV19	TRBJ1-5	CASSTSGTGGRNQPQHF	TGTGCCAGTAGTACCTCCGGGACAGGGGGCCGCAATCAGCCCCAGCATTTT
NA	once	TRBV7-9	TRBJ1-1	CASSLIEQGEAFF	TGTGCCAGCAGCTTAATCGAACAGGGCGAAGCTTTCTTT
TRBD2	NA	TRBV5-4	TRBJ2-2	CASSSVTSATGELFF	TGTGCCAGCAGCTCGGTTACTAGCGCCACCGGGGAGCTGTTTTTT
TRBD1	NA	TRBV19	TRBJ1-5	CASSIRNRGFQPQHF	TGTGCCAGTAGTATAAGGAACAGGGGATTCCAGCCCCAGCATTTT